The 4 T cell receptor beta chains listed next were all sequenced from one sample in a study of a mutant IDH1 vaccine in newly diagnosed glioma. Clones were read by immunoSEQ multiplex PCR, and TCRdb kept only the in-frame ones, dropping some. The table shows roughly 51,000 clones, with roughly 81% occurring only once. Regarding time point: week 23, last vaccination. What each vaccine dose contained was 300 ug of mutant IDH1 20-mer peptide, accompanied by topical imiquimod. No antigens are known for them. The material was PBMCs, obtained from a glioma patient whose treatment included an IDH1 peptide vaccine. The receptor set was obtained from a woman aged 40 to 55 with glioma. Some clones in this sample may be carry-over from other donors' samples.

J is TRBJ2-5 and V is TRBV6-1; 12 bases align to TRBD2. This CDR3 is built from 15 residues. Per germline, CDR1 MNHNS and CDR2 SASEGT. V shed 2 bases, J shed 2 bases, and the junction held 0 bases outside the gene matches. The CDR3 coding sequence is TGTGCCAGCAGTGAACTAGCGGGGGGGCAAGAGACCCAGTACTTC. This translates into CASSELAGGQETQYF.

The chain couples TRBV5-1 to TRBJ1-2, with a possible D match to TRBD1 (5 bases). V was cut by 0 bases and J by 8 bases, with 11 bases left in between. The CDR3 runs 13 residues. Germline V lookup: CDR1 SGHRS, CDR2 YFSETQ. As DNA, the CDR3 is TGCGCCAGCAGCTTGGAAACAGGCGGGGGCTACACCTTC. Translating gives CASSLETGGGYTF.

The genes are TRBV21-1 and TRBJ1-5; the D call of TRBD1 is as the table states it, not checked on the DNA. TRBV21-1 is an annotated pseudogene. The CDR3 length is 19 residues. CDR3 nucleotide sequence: TGTGCCAGCAGCGAAAAGGAACGACAGGGAATAACTCGGGATCAGCCCCAGCATTTT. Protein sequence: CASSEKERQGITRDQPQHF.

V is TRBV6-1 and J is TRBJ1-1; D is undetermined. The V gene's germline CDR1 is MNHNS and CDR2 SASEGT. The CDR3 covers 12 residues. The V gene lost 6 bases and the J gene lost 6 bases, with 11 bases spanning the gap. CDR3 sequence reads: CASSGYIPEAFF. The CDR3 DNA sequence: TGTGCCAGCAGCGGTTATATTCCTGAAGCTTTCTTT.